The rows below give T cell receptor beta chains drawn from one sample of a study of T cells in Graves' hyperthyroidism and ophthalmopathy. TCRdb reprocessed the multiplex PCR reads with MiXCR, giving one entry per CDR3 protein. Of 250,000 to 300,000 distinct CDR3 sequences listed, roughly an eighth are singletons. Sequencing was done on a sample of blood. The receptors shown here come from a middle-aged woman with Graves' hyperthyroidism. Both conserved end residues are part of each CDR3. The D gene is left open where the match is weak. A row's size may be missing; if present it is once, few, many or a size class.

J gene: TRBJ2-7
V gene: TRBV4-1
clone size: few
D gene: NA
CDR3 protein: CASSQDPRVGTYEQYF
CDR3 DNA: TGCGCCAGCAGCCAAGATCCCCGGGTTGGAACCTACGAGCAGTACTTC

J gene: TRBJ2-2
V gene: TRBV6-2/TRBV6-3
clone size: few
D gene: NA
CDR3 protein: CASRLTSTGELFF
CDR3 DNA: TGTGCCAGCAGGCTTACTAGCACCGGGGAGCTGTTTTTT

J gene: TRBJ2-1
V gene: TRBV14
clone size: few
D gene: TRBD2
CDR3 protein: CASSQLLAGGNEQFF
CDR3 DNA: TGTGCCAGCAGCCAACTTCTAGCGGGGGGAAATGAGCAGTTCTTC

J gene: TRBJ1-3
V gene: TRBV3-1
clone size: many
D gene: NA
CDR3 protein: CASSQPPHGDTIYF
CDR3 DNA: TGTGCCAGCAGCCAACCCCCCCACGGGGACACCATATATTTT

J gene: TRBJ1-5
V gene: TRBV7-2
clone size: many
D gene: TRBD1
CDR3 protein: CASSLANRGNQPQHF
CDR3 DNA: TGTGCCAGCAGCTTAGCCAACAGGGGGAATCAGCCCCAGCATTTT

J gene: TRBJ2-1
V gene: TRBV27
clone size: many
D gene: TRBD2
CDR3 protein: CASSEREDYNEQFF
CDR3 DNA: TGTGCCAGCAGTGAACGGGAGGACTACAATGAGCAGTTCTTC

J gene: TRBJ1-2
V gene: TRBV5-1
clone size: few
D gene: NA
CDR3 protein: CASKDSSYGYTF
CDR3 DNA: TGCGCCAGCAAGGACAGTAGCTATGGCTACACCTTC

J gene: TRBJ2-3
V gene: TRBV25-1
clone size: few
D gene: NA
CDR3 protein: CASTLPGLTDTQYF
CDR3 DNA: TGTGCCAGCACCCTTCCGGGCCTCACAGATACGCAGTATTTT

J gene: TRBJ2-5
V gene: TRBV19
clone size: NA
D gene: NA
CDR3 protein: CASSSTWGGETQYF
CDR3 DNA: TGTGCCAGTAGTTCCACTTGGGGTGGAGAGACCCAGTACTTC

J gene: TRBJ2-4
V gene: TRBV7-2
clone size: many
D gene: NA
CDR3 protein: CASSLILAKNIQYF
CDR3 DNA: TGTGCCAGCAGCTTAATCCTAGCCAAAAACATTCAGTACTTC

J gene: TRBJ2-1
V gene: TRBV20-1
clone size: many
D gene: NA
CDR3 protein: CSARRGRGFTRPNEQFF
CDR3 DNA: TGCAGTGCTAGAAGGGGTAGGGGTTTTACTAGACCCAATGAGCAGTTCTTC

J gene: TRBJ1-6
V gene: TRBV28
clone size: NA
D gene: NA
CDR3 protein: CASSLGTNSPLHF
CDR3 DNA: TGTGCCAGCAGTTTAGGTACTAATTCACCCCTCCACTTT

J gene: TRBJ2-1
V gene: TRBV6-2/TRBV6-3
clone size: many
D gene: TRBD2
CDR3 protein: CASSLAGGNNEQFF
CDR3 DNA: TGTGCCAGCAGTCTAGCGGGAGGGAACAATGAGCAGTTCTTC

J gene: TRBJ2-5
V gene: TRBV29-1
clone size: NA
D gene: NA
CDR3 protein: CSVERTAQETQYF
CDR3 DNA: TGCAGCGTTGAAAGGACAGCCCAAGAGACCCAGTACTTC

J gene: TRBJ2-3
V gene: TRBV3-1
clone size: many
D gene: TRBD1
CDR3 protein: CASSTAWTGGLTDTQYF
CDR3 DNA: TGTGCCAGCAGCACCGCTTGGACAGGCGGACTCACAGATACGCAGTATTTT